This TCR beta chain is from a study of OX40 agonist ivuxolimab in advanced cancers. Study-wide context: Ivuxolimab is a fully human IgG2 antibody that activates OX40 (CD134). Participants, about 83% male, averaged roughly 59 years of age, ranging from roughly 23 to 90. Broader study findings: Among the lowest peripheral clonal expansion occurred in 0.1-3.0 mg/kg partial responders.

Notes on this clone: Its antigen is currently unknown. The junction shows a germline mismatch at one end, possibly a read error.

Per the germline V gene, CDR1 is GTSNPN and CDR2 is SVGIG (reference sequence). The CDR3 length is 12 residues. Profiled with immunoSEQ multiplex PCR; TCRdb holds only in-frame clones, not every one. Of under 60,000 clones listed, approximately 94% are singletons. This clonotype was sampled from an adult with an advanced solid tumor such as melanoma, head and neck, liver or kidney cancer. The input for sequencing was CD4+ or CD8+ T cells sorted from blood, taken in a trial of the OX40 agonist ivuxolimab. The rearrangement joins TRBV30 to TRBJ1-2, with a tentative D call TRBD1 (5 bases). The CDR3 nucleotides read TGTGCCTGGAGTGTCGGGACCTCAGTGGAACTATTC. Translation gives CAWSVGTSVELF.